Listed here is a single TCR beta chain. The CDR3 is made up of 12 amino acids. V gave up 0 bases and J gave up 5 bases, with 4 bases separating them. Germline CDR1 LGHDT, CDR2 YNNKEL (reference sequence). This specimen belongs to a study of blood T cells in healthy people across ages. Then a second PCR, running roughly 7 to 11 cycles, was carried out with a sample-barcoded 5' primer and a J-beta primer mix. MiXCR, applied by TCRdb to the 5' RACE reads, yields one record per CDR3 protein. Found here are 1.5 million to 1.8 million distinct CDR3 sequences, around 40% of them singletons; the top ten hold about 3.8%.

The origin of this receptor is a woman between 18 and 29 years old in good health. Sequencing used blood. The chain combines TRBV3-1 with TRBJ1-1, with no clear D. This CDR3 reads CASSQERTEAFF. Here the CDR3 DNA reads TGTGCCAGCAGCCAAGAACGGACTGAAGCTTTCTTT.